Each of the 20 T cell receptor beta chains below was sequenced from the same sample in a study of technical replicates of blood from a few donors (dated by TCRdb to 2016 to 2017). Receptor libraries were prepared by the immunoSEQ multiplex PCR assay. This immuneACCESS table, as held by TCRdb, lists in-frame sequences with V and J called but not all clones. Of the missing ones, under half trace to an unresolved V gene in checked studies; the others have no known cause. A total of 75,000 to 95,000 clones appear in this sample, around 91% of them only once. 0.41% of the sample is in the top ten clones. Source material: T cells isolated from PBMCs. The receptors were gathered from a human donor in good health.

The chain uses TRBV7-9 and TRBJ2-7, with TRBD2 matching over 7 bases. The germline V gene has CDR1 SEHNR and CDR2 FQNEAQ (reference sequence). The CDR3 totals 14 residues. With V trimmed by 4 bases and J by 2 bases, 5 bases remained unmatched. Here the CDR3 reads CASSSGTITYEQYF. CDR3 coding DNA: TGTGCCAGCAGCTCCGGGACTATAACCTACGAGCAGTACTTC.

The CDR3 reads CASSVRGTGQYEQYF. The CDR3 DNA reads as TGTGCCAGCAGCGTCCGCGGGACAGGGCAATACGAGCAGTACTTC. The chain uses TRBV5-6 and TRBJ2-7, with TRBD1 matching 9 bases. Germline CDR1 SGHDT, CDR2 YYEEEE. This CDR3 comprises 15 residues. With V trimmed by 4 bases and J by 4 bases, 9 bases remained unmatched.

In its sample, this clone was seen once. The chain couples TRBV5-1 to TRBJ2-7; D perhaps matches TRBD1 (5 bases). The V end lost 0 bases, the J end lost 2 bases, and 12 bases lay between the germline ends. The CDR3 loop spans 15 amino acids. Germline-derived CDR1 and CDR2 are SGHRS and YFSETQ. CDR3 bases: TGCGCCAGCAGCTTGGTTAGTTCAGGGACCTACGAGCAGTACTTC. It codes for CASSLVSSGTYEQYF.

This chain uses TRBV30 with TRBJ2-2; no firm D call. Germline loops: CDR1 GTSNPN, CDR2 SVGIG (reference sequence). CDR3 length: 14 amino acids. The V end lost 0 bases, the J end lost 7 bases, and 12 bases lay between the germline ends. CDR3 residues: CAWSVGFRGGELFF. Here the CDR3 DNA reads TGTGCCTGGAGTGTAGGTTTTCGCGGCGGGGAGCTGTTTTTT.

This clone was observed a single time. The gene calls are TRBV6-5 and TRBJ1-2; D is uncertain. V lost 2 bases and J 7 bases, leaving 14 bases between the germline ends. The CDR3 length is 14 residues. CDR1 is MNHEY and CDR2 is SVGAGI in the germline V gene. The CDR3 DNA reads TGTGCCAGCAGTTACAGTTGGGCAGCTTCTGGCTACACCTTC. Translating it yields CASSYSWAASGYTF.

The V gene is TRBV18, the J gene TRBJ1-2, with D maybe TRBD1 (5 bases). Trimming cost V 8 bases and J 0 bases, with 16 bases left between them. The CDR3 is 15 residues long. Germline V gives CDR1 KGHSH, CDR2 LQKENI. The CDR3 is CASTAGLEANYGYTF. In DNA form, the CDR3 reads TGTGCCAGCACCGCAGGGTTAGAAGCTAACTATGGCTACACCTTC.

J is TRBJ1-1 and V is TRBV28, with 7 positions matching TRBD1. The germline V gene encodes CDR1 MDHEN and CDR2 SYDVKM. J gave up 0 bases and V 10 bases, and 8 bases lay outside the gene matches. CDR3 length equals 14 residues. CDR3 loop: CATRPGQVNTEAFF. CDR3 DNA: TGTGCCACCCGTCCAGGACAGGTGAACACTGAAGCTTTCTTT.

This chain connects TRBV6-5 to TRBJ2-2; TRBD2 is a possible D gene (7 bases). The CDR3 contains 14 residues. Germline V lookup: CDR1 MNHEY, CDR2 SVGAGI. With 4 bases removed from V and 7 bases from J, the gap between germline ends came to 13 bases. Here the CDR3 reads CASSLTGRGGELFF. The CDR3 coding sequence is TGTGCCAGCAGTTTAACAGGGAGGGGCGGGGAGCTGTTTTTT.

The CDR3 loop reads CASSIEGDSLRATEAFF. The CDR3 DNA reads as TGTGCCAGTAGTATAGAGGGGGACAGCTTAAGGGCCACTGAAGCTTTCTTT. The V call is TRBV19, the J call TRBJ1-1; 7 bases line up with TRBD1. J gave up 4 bases and V 0 bases, and 11 bases lay outside the gene matches. Germline CDR1 and CDR2: LNHDA and SQIVND (reference sequence). The CDR3 consists of 17 residues. The full variable domain, rest sourced from reference TRBV19 and TRBJ1-1, is DGGITQSPKYLFRKEGQNVTLSCEQNLNHDAMYWYRQDPGQGLRLIYYSQIVNDFQKGDIAEGYSVSREKKESFPLTVTSAQKNPTAFYLCASSIEGDSLRATEAFFGQGTRLTVV.

The rearrangement joins TRBV9 to TRBJ2-4, with 7 nucleotides matching TRBD1. The junction had 6 bases not matched to a gene; V was cut back by 0 bases and J by 6 bases. The CDR3 runs 15 residues. In germline, CDR1 is SGDLS, CDR2 YYNGEE. The CDR3 protein is CASSVEGARLNIQYF. The CDR3 nucleotides are TGTGCCAGCAGCGTAGAGGGGGCGCGTTTAAACATTCAGTACTTC.

The chain combines TRBV10-3 with TRBJ2-7; the match to TRBD2 covers 7 bases. The junction had 8 bases not matched to a gene; V was cut back by 6 bases and J by 3 bases. There are 14 residues in the CDR3. The germline gives CDR1 ENHRY, CDR2 SYGVKD. The CDR3 here is CAISPGTTFYEQYF. Written as DNA, the CDR3 is TGTGCCATCAGCCCCGGGACTACCTTCTACGAGCAGTACTTC.

The chain has TRBV5-1 and TRBJ2-1; tentatively, D is TRBD2 (5 bases). The CDR3 contains 15 residues. V lost 4 bases to trimming and J lost 0 bases, with 11 bases between them. Germline loops: CDR1 SGHRS, CDR2 YFSETQ. CDR3 bases: TGCGCCAGCAGCCAGACTACGAGCTCCTACAATGAGCAGTTCTTC. Its protein is CASSQTTSSYNEQFF.

J is TRBJ2-7 and V is TRBV4-3; 9 bases agree with TRBD2. The ends lost 4 bases at V and 2 bases at J; junction bases unmatched: 6. Germline V CDR1 and CDR2: LGHNA, YSLEER. The CDR3 consists of 15 residues. This chain's CDR3 is CASSPEREETYEQYF. In DNA form, the CDR3 reads TGCGCCAGCAGCCCCGAGCGGGAGGAAACCTACGAGCAGTACTTC.

The chain recombines TRBV11-2 with TRBJ2-5; D possibly corresponds to TRBD1 (6 bases). The germline V gene has CDR1 SGHAT and CDR2 FQNNGV. V gave up 7 bases and J gave up 4 bases, with 19 bases separating them. The CDR3 is 15 amino acids. DNA of the CDR3: TGTGCCAGCACCCCTATAAGGGGGATGGGAGAGACCCAGTACTTC. It encodes CASTPIRGMGETQYF.

The chain has TRBV5-1 and TRBJ1-1, with D possibly being TRBD1 (5 bases). V gave up 3 bases and J gave up 4 bases, with 16 bases separating them. CDR3 length equals 15 residues. CDR1 SGHRS and CDR2 YFSETQ come from the germline V gene. The CDR3 coding sequence is TGCGCCAGCAGCTCAGAGGGGACTTTGAGCACTGAAGCTTTCTTT. Translation: CASSSEGTLSTEAFF.

This rearrangement joins TRBV12-5 to TRBJ1-5; no clear D. Trimming pared 2 bases from V and 1 base from J, leaving 9 bases between. This CDR3 region has 15 residues. Germline assignment: CDR1 LGHNT and CDR2 FRNRAP. CDR3 sequence: CASGLIAGSNQPQHF. The CDR3 bases are TGTGCTAGTGGTTTGATTGCCGGGAGCAATCAGCCCCAGCATTTT.

This clone came up a few times. The CDR3 sequence: CASSEAGEEAFF. The DNA for the CDR3 is TGTGCCAGCAGTGAAGCCGGGGAAGAAGCTTTCTTT. The rearrangement joins TRBV2 to TRBJ1-1; D gene uncertain. V lost 0 bases, J lost 8 bases, and 7 bases lay in between. CDR3 length: 12 residues. Germline V gives CDR1 SNHLY, CDR2 FYNNEI.

The CDR3 DNA reads TGTGCCAGTAGTATTCCCCCGGAGTCCAATGAAGCTTTCTTT. Translating it yields CASSIPPESNEAFF. The J gene is TRBJ1-1, the V gene TRBV19, with D uncertain. The germline CDR1 and CDR2 sequences are LNHDA and SQIVND (reference sequence). V gave up 3 bases and J gave up 7 bases, with 15 bases separating them. This CDR3 has 14 residues.

This chain joins TRBV11-2 and TRBJ2-7, with a possible D match to TRBD1 (5 bases). The CDR3 spans 14 residues. CDR1 is SGHAT, CDR2 FQNNGV, per germline. The V and J ends lost 3 bases and 4 bases respectively, with 13 bases between them. CDR3 nucleotides: TGTGCCAGCAGCTTCGGCCAGGGTATATACGAGCAGTACTTC. Residues: CASSFGQGIYEQYF.

This clone was seen a handful of times. This chain joins TRBV15 and TRBJ1-1, with D possibly TRBD1 on 6 matching bases. The CDR3 has 14 residues. Germline CDR1 LNHNV, CDR2 YYDKDF (reference sequence). Trimming took 3 bases from V and 5 from J, leaving 13 bases between them. The CDR3 bases are TGTGCCACCAGCAGGGGCACAGGGAGTACTGAAGCTTTCTTT. The encoded protein is CATSRGTGSTEAFF.